The clone carrying this TCR beta chain was detected a few times. Its antigen is still unknown. TCRdb re-derived calls from the RT-PCR reads in MiXCR, one entry per CDR3 protein. This table has 550,000 to 800,000 distinct CDR3 sequences, around 13% appearing once. The data were obtained in a study of response to subunit inactivated influenza vaccine. Study conclusions and caveats: The study's authors posited that every seasonal influenza vaccination enlists few new T cells.

This CDR3 region has 12 residues. V was clipped by 5 bases and J by 3 bases, with 8 bases between them. The TCR sequence derives from a man in his fifties who received an inactivated influenza vaccine. The V and J genes are TRBV12-3 or TRBV12-4 and TRBJ2-7; possibly TRBD2 for D (5 bases). Sequences were derived from PBMCs from blood, sampled roughly 15 days before vaccination. CDR3 coding DNA: TGTGCCAGCAGTATGGGGAGCTACGAGCAGTACTTC. It is translated as CASSMGSYEQYF.